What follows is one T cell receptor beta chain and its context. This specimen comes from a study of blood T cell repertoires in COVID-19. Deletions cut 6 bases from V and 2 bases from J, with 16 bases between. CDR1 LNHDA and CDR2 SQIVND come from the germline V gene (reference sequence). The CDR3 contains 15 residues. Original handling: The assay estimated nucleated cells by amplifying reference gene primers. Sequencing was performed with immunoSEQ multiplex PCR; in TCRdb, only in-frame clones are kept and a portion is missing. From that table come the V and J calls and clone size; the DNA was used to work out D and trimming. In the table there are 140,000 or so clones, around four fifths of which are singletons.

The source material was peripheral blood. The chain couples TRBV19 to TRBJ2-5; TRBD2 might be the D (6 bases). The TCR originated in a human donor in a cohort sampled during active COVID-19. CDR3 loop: CASSPSGTSQETQYF. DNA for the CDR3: TGTGCCAGTAGCCCCTCCGGGACTTCTCAAGAGACCCAGTACTTC. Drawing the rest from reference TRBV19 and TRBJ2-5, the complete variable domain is DGGITQSPKYLFRKEGQNVTLSCEQNLNHDAMYWYRQDPGQGLRLIYYSQIVNDFQKGDIAEGYSVSREKKESFPLTVTSAQKNPTAFYLCASSPSGTSQETQYFGPGTRLLVL.